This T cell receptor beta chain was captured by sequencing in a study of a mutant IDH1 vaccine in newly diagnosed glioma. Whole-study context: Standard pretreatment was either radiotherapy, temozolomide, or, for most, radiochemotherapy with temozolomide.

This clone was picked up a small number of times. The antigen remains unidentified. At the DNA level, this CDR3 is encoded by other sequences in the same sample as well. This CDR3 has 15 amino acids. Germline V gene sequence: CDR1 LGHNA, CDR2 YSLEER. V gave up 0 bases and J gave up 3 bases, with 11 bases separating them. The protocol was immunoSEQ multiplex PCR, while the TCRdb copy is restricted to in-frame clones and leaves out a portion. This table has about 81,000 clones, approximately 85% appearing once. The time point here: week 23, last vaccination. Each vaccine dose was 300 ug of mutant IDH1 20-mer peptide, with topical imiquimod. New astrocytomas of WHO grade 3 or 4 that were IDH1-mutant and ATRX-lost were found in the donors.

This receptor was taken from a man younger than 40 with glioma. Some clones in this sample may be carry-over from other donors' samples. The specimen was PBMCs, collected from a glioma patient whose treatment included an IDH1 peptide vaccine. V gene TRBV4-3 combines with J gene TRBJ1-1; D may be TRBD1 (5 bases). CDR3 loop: CASSQDSRGDTEAFF. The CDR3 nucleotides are TGCGCCAGCAGCCAAGATTCCCGGGGGGACACTGAAGCTTTCTTT.